The TCR beta chain described here comes from a study of cytomegalovirus exposure and HLA in healthy donors (TCRdb year 2017). Regarding the complete study: According to an earlier analysis of 550 to 700 of the donors, about 179 million T cells yielded 95 million to 140 million unique TCR beta sequences and approximately 300 Gb of sequence data. Typing coverage varied by locus: about 620-630 donors for A, B, C, DRB1 and DQB1; approximately 500 for DQA1; some 610 for DPA1; roughly 450 for DPB1. To decide whether each TCR beta V gene segment behaved as functional or pseudogenic, an earlier analysis of approximately 600 of the donors relied on high-throughput TCR beta sequencing. In addition to the first cohort of roughly 700 subjects, a separate validation cohort of under 150 different subjects was used. Every repertoire in the discovery cohort had been generated on one and the same sequencing platform. An early release covering roughly 600 HLA-typed donors comprised approximately 290 gigabases of sequencing data and about 90 million unique TCR sequences. In the later analysis, no new phenotypic data were used to find candidate immune exposures; instead, reliance was placed on TCR beta sequences and their occurrence across donors. Roughly 5 DR-DQ haplotypes were handled as single units for association and clustering because linkage in the cohort was strong. Genome-wide SNP genotypes for about 55% of the 666 donors were used in a later genetic analysis, which treated that subset as a discovery cohort. A later analysis re-examined previously published TCR beta repertoires from more than 600 donors and added high-resolution HLA genotyping to investigate patterns of TCR occurrence. Among 398 genotyped donors of the cohort, an average of about 240,000 unique TCR beta nucleotide sequences were sequenced per donor, around 20% of them non-productive. Donor age, sex, ethnicity and CMV serostatus were collected together with the repertoire data. Of the roughly 400 genotyped donors, approximately 80% fell in the genetic ancestry cluster associated with self-reported Caucasian donors. The study aimed to test whether signatures of past pathogen exposure could be identified by cataloging public T cell receptors. The T cell repertoires of under 700 subjects were profiled by immunosequencing and related to cytomegalovirus serostatus. To predict cytomegalovirus infection status, the study combined high-throughput TCR immunosequencing, statistical association of individual TCRs with disease status, and machine learning. HLA typing included class I and class II loci at four-digit resolution. Broader findings and caveats from the paper: In a later analysis, HLA-associated TCR beta chains showed more clonal expansion and lower generation probabilities than non-associated chains that were equally common. Presence/absence analyses assumed roughly uniform sequencing depth across donors, an assumption that may not hold. Some IMGT-functional V segments, including TRBV6-2 and TRBV6-3, could not be told apart with the 87-base-pair reads, so those segments were excluded. A total of 150 to 200 TCR beta chains were listed by the study as associated with cytomegalovirus. HLA typing was unavailable for some donors at each locus, so association tests used only the typed subset. Over 15 rarely observed V segments, including chromosome 9 orphons, were excluded from the earlier analysis of about 600 of the donors because counts were too low. In a later genetic analysis, a missense DCLRE1C variant was associated with V-gene and J-gene trimming of TCR beta chains, and the association was replicated in an independent cohort. In both the original and validation cohorts, the classifier was reported to diagnose cytomegalovirus status with high specificity and sensitivity. It was suggested by the authors that the approach could potentially be generalized to other disease states and immunological phenotypes. Most TCR sequences were observed very rarely across donors, whereas some public TCRs were present in many individuals. Several of the top co-occurrence clusters appeared to be linked to parvovirus B19, influenza, CMV and Epstein-Barr virus, according to a later analysis. Linkage disequilibrium might explain the correlated functional status among segregating V segments, but an unknown experimental factor could not be excluded. An earlier analysis of 450 to 750 of the donors showed that most TCR beta V segments appeared in productive rearrangements either about 87% or about 30% of the time, which broadly matched IMGT annotations. According to a later analysis, TCR association rates differed among HLA loci, with DRB1 alleles showing the most associated TCRs and HLA-C alleles showing the fewest. According to a later genetic analysis, donors in an Asian-associated ancestry cluster had fewer N-insertions in productive TCRs than the approximately 700-donor mean. In vitro tests confirmed that a few of the cytomegalovirus-associated TCR beta chains recognize cytomegalovirus antigens. This cohort had only TCR beta chains sequenced, and the lack of alpha or paired-chain data limited which features could be detected. A group of highly shared sequence variants was considered likely to be a technical artifact of the sequencing pipeline. A further reported finding was that TCR beta sequences accurately predicted the HLA-A and HLA-B alleles for most subjects in the first cohort. At a false discovery rate of 0.05, a later analysis linked under 20,000 TCR beta sequences to specific HLA alleles. A later analysis found that most CMV-associated TCR beta chains appeared HLA-restricted, with HLA associations seemingly driven largely by CMV exposure. For the cohort, immune exposure information was limited to CMV serostatus. When HLA alleles, especially DR and DQ, strongly co-occurred, TCR associations were difficult to assign to individual alleles.

About this clone: It lacks a known antigen. It has no much larger one-base neighbor in the sample; base qualities were not kept.

The CDR1 and CDR2 encoded by the germline V gene are MDHEN and SYDVKM. For this chain, trimming is 10 bases at the V end and 7 bases at the J end, and the number of junction bases without a gene match is 12. Counted from cysteine to phenylalanine, this CDR3 has 15 amino acids. The sequence is cut down to CDR3 DNA, 45 bases in frame from base 1. The cohort comprised 666 healthy bone marrow donors. At the time of sampling, all cohort members were nominally healthy, though unrecorded immune exposures were likely present. Of the 670 or so cohort members, 289 had positive CMV serostatus and fewer than 450 had negative CMV serostatus, and CMV serostatus was not recorded for the donor. A peripheral blood sample was collected from each donor, and TCR beta sequencing was performed on peripheral blood mononuclear cells. Genomic DNA was extracted from the blood cell samples with the Qiagen DNeasy Blood Extraction Kit.

Library preparation employed the immunoSEQ multiplex PCR assay. The multiplex PCR relied on a mix of 60 forward primers for TCR Vbeta segments and 13 reverse primers for TCR Jbeta segments. The CDR3 region of rearranged TCR beta genes was amplified from genomic DNA with a multiplex PCR assay. On the Illumina HiSeq System, the amplified TCR beta libraries were sequenced as 87-base-pair reads. Per the authors' processing: A later analysis tallied roughly 76 million unique TCR beta chains across the 640 or so repertoires, and around 9.9 million of those chains were shared by two or more donors. To remove PCR and sequencing errors, raw reads were error-corrected and collapsed into unique sequences using a nearest-neighbor algorithm that merged closely related sequences. To assign V, D and J gene segments, CDR3 sequences were aligned to IMGT reference sequences. For a sequence to be retained, a match of at least six nucleotides to both a V gene segment and a J gene segment was required. A rearrangement was called productive if the CDR3 had no stop codons and remained in frame with V and J, and every other rearrangement was called non-productive. Following IMGT convention, CDR3 was defined as the stretch from the second conserved V-encoded cysteine to the conserved J-encoded phenylalanine. The earlier analysis of fewer than 750 of the donors excluded sequences that lacked an unambiguous match to a single V gene segment. In an earlier analysis of approximately 590 of the donors, a V segment was called functional when productive rearrangements were above 56.7%, and segregating when the standard deviation between donors exceeded 5%. A statistical classification framework was built to diagnose cytomegalovirus status from the catalog of TCR beta chain sequences. In a later analysis, V and J genes were assigned by comparing TCR nucleotide sequences against IMGT/GENE-DB human TR gene sequences. The TCRdist pipeline was used in a later analysis to assign CDR3 sequences and most-parsimonious VDJ recombination scenarios. In a later analysis, each TCR beta chain was defined by its CDR3 amino acid sequence together with its V-gene family, and reads lacking a unique V-gene family were excluded. A later analysis removed 592 highly shared, low-generation-probability nucleotide sequences to deal with suspected cross-contamination and a sequencing artifact. In a later analysis, a clonal expansion index for each public chain was calculated from normalized within-repertoire ranks of inferred template counts. Generation probabilities in a later analysis came from a VDJ recombination model fitted to out-of-frame rearrangements, and those results were checked against IGoR. In a later analysis, TCR-TCR, TCR-HLA and TCR-CMV co-occurrence was scored with hypergeometric tests, and a repertoire-size bias correction was applied to TCR pairs. In a later analysis, false discovery rates were estimated by permuting HLA or CMV assignments 20 times. In a later analysis, co-occurring TCRs were grouped with DBSCAN, and TCRdist sequence similarity was added when clustering was performed within HLA-allele-positive subsets. Repertoires with fewer than 30,000 or more than 120,000 public chains were left out of co-occurrence clustering, as were a handful of repertoires with anomalous nucleotide sharing. TCRdb holds this immuneACCESS table with in-frame rearrangements only. Some clones are missing; in checked studies, unresolved V genes explain under half, and the rest has no known cause. For V, J and clone size, that table is used; D and trimming come from the DNA. The sample yields fewer than 150,000 clones; 73% were counted once. Of the sample, 13% to 15% is held by the ten largest clones.

Here the chain combines TRBV28 and TRBJ2-2; 10 bases in the middle match TRBD2. The sequence derives from a human donor in good health. The specimen sequenced was PBMCs. The sequenced DNA is TGTGCCACAGCGGGGGGGATCGGGTACGGCGGGGAGCTGTTTTTT. This gives the protein CATAGGIGYGGELFF.